The entry below describes one T cell receptor (beta chain). Its antigen is currently unknown. This CDR3 has 16 amino acids. J gave up 6 bases and V 5 bases, and 8 bases lay outside the gene matches. Germline CDR1 and CDR2: SGHTA and FQGNSA. This sample is drawn from a study of cytomegalovirus exposure and HLA in healthy donors. The PCR made use of 60 Vbeta and 13 Jbeta primers. Clones were sequenced by immunoSEQ multiplex PCR, and TCRdb holds only the in-frame ones, with some missing. This table has about 210,000 clones, around 84% appearing once. General observations from the study: Association with HLA alleles at 0.05 false discovery rate was found for around 15,000 TCR beta sequences in a later analysis. A few CMV-associated chains proved CMV antigen-specific in vitro. Later analysis associated a missense DCLRE1C variant with TCR beta V- and J-gene trimming.

This receptor was obtained from a man aged 35 to 55 in good health and CMV-seropositive. J is TRBJ2-7 and V is TRBV7-2; 15 bases map to TRBD2. Sample: PBMCs. The chain's CDR3 is CASSPRTSGGAGEQYF. The CDR3 region has the DNA TGTGCCAGCAGCCCTCGGACTAGCGGGGGGGCCGGCGAGCAGTACTTC.